This TCR beta chain emerged from a study of shared clonotypes between healthy human individuals. Points from the study as a whole: Sorted-subset sequencing, rarefaction showed, was incomplete despite large depth.

The V segment lost 4 bases and the J segment 1 base; nucleotides outside the gene matches: 6. The CDR3 consists of 14 residues. Germline CDR1 is SQVTM and CDR2 is ANQGSEA. Several immunoSEQ plates received, in even portions, the genomic DNA of each subset. Template for every sorted-subset replicate PCR totaled around 200 ng DNA, around 33,000 T cell genomes. TCRdb keeps only in-frame clones here, not all; method: immunoSEQ multiplex PCR. The sample consists of 2 million to 2.5 million clones, 93% of them appearing once. Comments on this clone: The antigen is unknown.

Recent acute infections and vaccinations were absent in the healthy HIV-negative adult donors. The V and J genes are TRBV29-1 and TRBJ1-1, with 7 nucleotides matching TRBD1. Sequenced: naive CD4+ T cells from PBMCs. Subset given: CD45RA+ positively selected. The receptor was derived from a young man in good health. Some clones in this sample may be carry-over from other donors' samples. The CDR3 nucleotides read TGCAGCGTTGGAGGGACAGCGAGGAACACTGAAGCTTTCTTT. Amino acids: CSVGGTARNTEAFF. The full variable domain, rest sourced from reference TRBV29-1 and TRBJ1-1, is SAVISQKPSRDICQRGTSLTIQCQVDSQVTMMFWYRQQPGQSLTLIATANQGSEATYESGFVIDKFPISRPNLTFSTLTVSNMSPEDSSIYLCSVGGTARNTEAFFGQGTRLTVV.